The sequence of this TCR beta chain was determined in a study of blood T cell repertoires in COVID-19 (TCRdb year 2020). Notes on the research overall: The collaborator samples originated in the United States, Italy and Spain and spanned the acute and convalescent phases of COVID-19. The material from the prospective study consisted of cDNA or gDNA derived from T cells, B-cell-depleted T cells, or PBMCs. Subjects who had been exposed to COVID-19, were actively infected with it, or had recovered from it provided the deeply sampled blood TCRbeta repertoires that made up the dataset. The repertoires were made available in a free public database intended to serve as a resource for research on the immune response to SARS-CoV-2. The samples were drawn from two sources: the first 160 participants of the ongoing ImmuneRACE study, and 1,200 or so subjects contributed by 6 global collaborators. Nearly every sample came with metadata listing a de-identified subject ID, COVID-19 status, age in years and sex. HLA class I and class II types, where available, came from metadata supplied by the sample provider rather than from assay-based typing.

The immunoSEQ Assay, a bias-controlled multiplex PCR, was used to amplify TCRbeta CDR3 regions from genomic DNA. The paper's data handling went like this. Nucleated cell counts per sample were estimated from amplification of reference gene primers within the assay. To quantify the absolute abundance of each unique TCRbeta CDR3 rearrangement, sequence reads were collapsed and filtered. For each sample, productive Simpson clonality was calculated as the square root of Simpson's diversity index over productive rearrangements. Imported from immuneACCESS, the table was reduced by TCRdb to in-frame sequences with V and J called. These copies leave out some clones; in studies compared against another copy, an unresolved V gene accounts for under half, and the cause of the remainder is not known. V and J calls and clone size come straight from that table; D and trimming were deduced from the DNA. Present in this sample are about 190,000 clones, about 85% of which were seen just once. The ten largest clones add up to 1% to 1.4% of the sample.

Study-level results and caveats: The amount of clinical and demographic metadata varied by source and participant and was provided uncurated.

Turning to this clone: Which antigen it targets is not known. Base qualities were left out, and no much larger clone turns up one base away.

Per the germline V gene (reference sequence), GTSNPN is the CDR1 and SVGIG is the CDR2. Between the V and J ends, shortened by 3 bases and 0 bases respectively, the junction contains 6 bases. Including the terminal cysteine and phenylalanine, the CDR3 comprises 14 residues. The sequence is cut down to CDR3 DNA, 42 bases in frame from base 1. Whole blood was collected in K2EDTA tubes by collaborating institutions according to the institutions' own protocols. For TCRbeta analysis, collaborator samples were shipped as frozen whole blood, as isolated PBMCs, or as DNA extracted from either sample type. The sequence links TRBV30 to TRBJ1-6; the D gene is unclear. The sample consisted of peripheral blood. The source of this sequence is a man aged 30 to 45 with acute or convalescent COVID-19. The CDR3 corresponds to CAWRVGSYNSPLHF. The nucleotides are TGTGCCTGGAGGGTCGGCTCCTATAATTCACCCCTCCACTTT.